The present T cell receptor (beta chain) was sequenced within a study of T cell responses to AZD1222 COVID-19 vaccine. Samples with a second dose at about 4 or about 12 weeks were pooled together. General study findings and limits: It was only after the peak T cell response that any repertoires were sampled. In a largely white British group with more females than males, clonal diversity was possibly underestimated. Unmutated variant regions reportedly attract nearly half of all spike-specific TCRs.

The CDR3 runs to 16 residues. The germline CDR1 and CDR2 sequences are LGHNA and YSLEER. J was trimmed by 1 base and V by 1 base; bases with no gene match: 5. This clone was seen just once. Its antigen is unidentified. Here immunoSEQ multiplex PCR was the method, and the copy in TCRdb shows in-frame clones only, minus some. The sample lists more than 150,000 clones, about 90% occurring once. The input for sequencing was peripheral blood, taken 28 days after the second AZD1222 dose. The source is an adult who received the AZD1222 COVID-19 vaccine. The V call is TRBV4-3, the J call TRBJ2-7; 9 nucleotides align to TRBD1. The CDR3 sequence is CASSQGWTGASYEQYF. CDR3 bases: TGCGCCAGCAGCCAAGGTTGGACAGGGGCGTCCTACGAGCAGTACTTC.